This TCR beta chain came from a study of cytomegalovirus exposure and HLA in healthy donors. Study-level results: 87-base-pair reads could not separate some V segments, including TRBV6-2 and TRBV6-3. Among TCR sequences, most were rare, though some public TCRs appeared in many donors.

In the case of this clone: Its antigen is not identified.

Trimming removed 1 base from V and 3 bases from J, with 13 bases in between. The CDR3 consists of 15 residues. The germline V gene has CDR1 MNHEY and CDR2 SMNVEV (reference sequence). Primers included in the PCR were 60 Vbeta and 13 Jbeta primers. Under the authors' procedure: Later reanalysis found 70 million to 95 million unique TCR beta chains, about 11 million of them shared. Only in-frame clones appear in the TCRdb table, and some are missing; sequencing was by immunoSEQ multiplex PCR. V, J and clone size are taken as reported in that table, and D and trimming were inferred from the DNA itself. Here the sample spans around 170,000 clones, over 75% being singletons.

The material sequenced was PBMCs. This clonotype originated in a man aged 40-50 years in good health and CMV-seropositive. The V and J genes are TRBV27 and TRBJ2-7; no reliable D call. CDR3 nucleotides: TGTGCCAGCAGTTTATTCTTGGGCAGCCTCTACGAGCAGTACTTC. Protein: CASSLFLGSLYEQYF.